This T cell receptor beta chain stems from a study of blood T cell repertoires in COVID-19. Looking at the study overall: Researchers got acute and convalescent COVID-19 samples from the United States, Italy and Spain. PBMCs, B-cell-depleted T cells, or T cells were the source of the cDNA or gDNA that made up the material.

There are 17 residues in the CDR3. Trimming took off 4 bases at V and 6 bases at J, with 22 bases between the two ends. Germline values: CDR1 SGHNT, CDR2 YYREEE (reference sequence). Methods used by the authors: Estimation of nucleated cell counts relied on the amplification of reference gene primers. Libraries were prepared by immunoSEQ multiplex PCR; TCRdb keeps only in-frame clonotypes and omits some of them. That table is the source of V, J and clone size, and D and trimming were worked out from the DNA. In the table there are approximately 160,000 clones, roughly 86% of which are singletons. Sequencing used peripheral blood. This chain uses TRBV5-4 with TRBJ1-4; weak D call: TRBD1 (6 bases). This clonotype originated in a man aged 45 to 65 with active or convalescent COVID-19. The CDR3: CASSNRKQGGSYEKLFF. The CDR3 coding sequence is TGTGCCAGCAGCAACAGGAAACAGGGTGGGTCATATGAAAAACTGTTTTTT.